What follows are 28 T cell receptor beta chains derived from one specimen sequenced in a study of OX40 agonist ivuxolimab in advanced cancers. The repertoire was sequenced with immunoSEQ multiplex PCR; TCRdb's copy has only in-frame clones and lacks some. The table lists tens of thousands of clones, about four fifths of them singletons. Sequencing used CD4+ or CD8+ T cells sorted from blood, obtained in a trial of the OX40 agonist ivuxolimab. All receptors come from an adult with an advanced solid tumor such as melanoma, head and neck, liver or kidney cancer.

In this sample, this clone turned up a few times. The rearrangement links TRBV10-3 to TRBJ1-1; D is possibly TRBD1 (5 bases). The CDR3 has 14 residues. Germline CDR1 ENHRY, CDR2 SYGVKD. V was cut by 3 bases and J by 8 bases, with 16 bases left in between. The CDR3 coding sequence is TGTGCCATCAGTGAAGGTGGGACGGGTGGAGAAGCTTTCTTT. Its protein is CAISEGGTGGEAFF.

J is TRBJ2-1 and V is TRBV25-1, with a possible D match to TRBD2 (5 bases). With 3 bases removed from V and 8 bases from J, the gap between germline ends came to 17 bases. The CDR3 runs 15 residues. CDR1 is MGHDK, CDR2 SYGVNS, per germline. The CDR3 bases are TGTGCCAGCAGTGATCACCGGGGTCCGAACGATGAGCAGTTCTTC. Protein: CASSDHRGPNDEQFF.

The chain uses TRBV7-3 and TRBJ2-2; possibly TRBD1 or TRBD2 for D (5 bases each). The CDR3 is made up of 14 amino acids. Germline V gives CDR1 SGHTA, CDR2 FQGTGA. V was trimmed by 2 bases and J by 4 bases, leaving 8 bases between them. The CDR3 DNA sequence: TGTGCCAGCAGCTTAGGGGGTGTCACCGGGGAGCTGTTTTTT. This codes for CASSLGGVTGELFF.

The chain has TRBV19 and TRBJ2-5, with TRBD1 matching over 9 bases. V shed 4 bases, J shed 1 base, and the junction held 4 bases outside the gene matches. CDR3 length equals 15 residues. The V gene's germline CDR1 is LNHDA and CDR2 SQIVND (reference sequence). CDR3 residues: CASSTGQGPQETQYF. The DNA for the CDR3 is TGTGCCAGTAGTACAGGACAGGGGCCCCAAGAGACCCAGTACTTC.

The chain links TRBV5-4 to TRBJ1-4, with D possibly TRBD1 on 5 matching bases. This CDR3 contains 18 residues. Germline CDR1 SGHNT, CDR2 YYREEE (reference sequence). Between the trimmed V and J ends, which lost 0 bases and 0 bases, there was a span of 15 bases. CDR3 residues: CASSLGEPGRPTNEKLFF. The CDR3 DNA sequence: TGTGCCAGCAGCTTGGGGGAACCGGGACGCCCAACTAATGAAAAACTGTTTTTT.

The gene calls are TRBV28 and TRBJ1-5; D uncertain. The ends were cut back, 10 bases at V and 4 bases at J, with 8 bases in the middle. Germline V gene data show CDR1 as MDHEN and CDR2 as SYDVKM. This CDR3 contains 11 residues. CDR3 in amino acids: CATGRNQPQHF. CDR3 bases: TGTGCCACCGGCCGAAATCAGCCCCAGCATTTT.

CDR3 in amino acids: CASSPRQGYHEKLFF. The CDR3 DNA sequence: TGTGCCAGCAGCCCCCGACAGGGTTACCATGAAAAACTGTTTTTT. This chain joins TRBV7-2 and TRBJ1-4, with 7 positions matching TRBD1. The germline V gene has CDR1 SGHTA and CDR2 FQGNSA. The CDR3 covers 15 residues. J was trimmed by 6 bases and V by 5 bases; bases with no gene match: 9.

The rearrangement uses TRBV9 and TRBJ1-1; unclear D gene. The CDR3 length is 15 residues. The V and J ends lost 0 bases and 5 bases respectively, with 14 bases between them. Germline V CDR1 and CDR2: SGDLS, YYNGEE. Written as DNA, the CDR3 is TGTGCCAGCAGCGTAGAGGGTCTGGGTGGTACTGAAGCTTTCTTT. Translation: CASSVEGLGGTEAFF.

The genes are TRBV7-8 and TRBJ1-5, with D possibly TRBD1 on 5 matching bases. Trimming removed 5 bases at V and 3 bases at J, with 11 bases between. The V gene's germline CDR1 is SGHVS and CDR2 FQNEAQ. The CDR3 covers 14 residues. CDR3 sequence reads: CASSLRDFNQPQHF. Here the CDR3 DNA reads TGTGCCAGCAGCCTCCGGGACTTCAATCAGCCCCAGCATTTT. The full variable domain, rest sourced from reference TRBV7-8 and TRBJ1-5, is GAGVSQSPRYKVAKRGQDVALRCDPISGHVSLFWYQQALGQGPEFLTYFQNEAQLDKSGLPSDRFFAERPEGSVSTLKIQRTQQEDSAVYLCASSLRDFNQPQHFGDGTRLSIL.

This clone was found a few times. The chain couples TRBV20-1 to TRBJ1-2, with TRBD1 identical over 7 bases. CDR1 DFQATT and CDR2 SNEGSKA come from the germline V gene (reference sequence). V dropped 6 bases and J dropped 8; count of bases not matched to a gene: 6. This CDR3 has 11 residues. The CDR3 spells CSATGFQGYTF. The CDR3 nucleotides are TGCAGTGCGACAGGGTTTCAGGGCTACACCTTC.

The gene calls are TRBV6-4 and TRBJ2-5, with D possibly TRBD1 on 5 matching bases. Germline V gene lookup returns CDR1 MRHNA and CDR2 SNTAGT. This CDR3 region has 13 residues. V lost 2 bases to trimming and J lost 5 bases, with 9 bases between them. This CDR3 is CASSDAKGETQYF. In nucleotides, the CDR3 is TGTGCCAGCAGTGACGCAAAGGGGGAGACCCAGTACTTC.

The chain has TRBV18 and TRBJ1-1; 8 positions match TRBD1. After removal of 1 base from V and 7 bases from J, the junction contained 17 bases not matched to a gene. This CDR3 has 18 residues. Per germline, CDR1 KGHSH and CDR2 LQKENI. CDR3 DNA: TGTGCCAGCTCACCACGAGTTTTGGGTCAGGGGGCCCGAAGTGAAGCTTTCTTT. Protein: CASSPRVLGQGARSEAFF.

The chain carries TRBV19 and TRBJ1-2; weak D call: TRBD1 (5 bases). V shed 7 bases and J shed 6 bases, with 27 bases lying between them. Germline CDR1 LNHDA, CDR2 SQIVND (reference sequence). CDR3 length: 17 amino acids. In nucleotides, the CDR3 is TGTGCCAGTACCTACCGGGACGGGGAAAGTAAAGGGCATGGCTACACCTTC. Translating gives CASTYRDGESKGHGYTF.

This clone was observed a few times. J is TRBJ1-2 and V is TRBV30; no clear D gene. Trimming shortened V by 0 bases and J by 8 bases, and 10 bases separated the two germline ends. Per the germline V gene, CDR1 is GTSNPN and CDR2 is SVGIG (reference sequence). This CDR3 is 12 amino acids long. The chain's CDR3 is CAWSVSSSGYTF. CDR3 DNA: TGTGCCTGGAGTGTATCCTCCAGCGGCTACACCTTC.

V usage is TRBV29-1 and J usage is TRBJ2-3, with D unresolved. The V end lost 5 bases, the J end lost 3 bases, and 9 bases lay between the germline ends. Germline V gives CDR1 SQVTM, CDR2 ANQGSEA. The length of the CDR3 is 12 residues. CDR3 amino acids: CSVRSETDTQYF. As DNA, the CDR3 is TGCAGCGTTCGGTCTGAGACAGATACGCAGTATTTT.

The chain couples TRBV5-1 to TRBJ1-6; 7 bases line up with TRBD1. Germline lookup yields CDR1 SGHRS and CDR2 YFSETQ. The CDR3 sequence is 15 residues long. The ends lost 1 base at V and 4 bases at J; junction bases unmatched: 2. The CDR3, as DNA: TGCGCCAGCAGCTTGCAGGACAGGTATAATTCACCCCTCCACTTT. Amino acids: CASSLQDRYNSPLHF.

This clone was seen only once. The rearrangement uses TRBV5-1 and TRBJ1-2, with unresolved D. Trimming shortened V by 1 base and J by 8 bases, and 12 bases separated the two germline ends. The CDR3 runs to 13 residues. The germline CDR1 and CDR2 sequences are SGHRS and YFSETQ. CDR3 amino acids: CASSLWSSMGYTF. CDR3 DNA sequence: TGCGCCAGCAGCTTGTGGTCCTCTATGGGCTACACCTTC.

V is TRBV7-7 and J is TRBJ2-2, with D possibly TRBD1 on 6 matching bases. Trimming took off 5 bases at V and 6 bases at J, with 16 bases between the two ends. There are 15 residues in the CDR3. The germline V gene encodes CDR1 SSHAT and CDR2 FNYEAQ (reference sequence). In DNA form, the CDR3 reads TGTGCCAGCAGCCCCCGGACAGCTTTAGCCGGGGAGCTGTTTTTT. As protein: CASSPRTALAGELFF.

This clone showed up just a few times. This chain links TRBV7-3 with TRBJ2-7; 8 positions agree with TRBD1. Unmatched junction bases numbered 9, after V lost 5 bases and J lost 0 bases. Looked up from germline, CDR1 is SGHTA and CDR2 is FQGTGA. There are 16 residues in the CDR3. CDR3 sequence reads: CASSPLTGVSSYEQYF. The CDR3 coding sequence is TGTGCCAGCAGCCCTCTGACAGGGGTCAGCTCCTACGAGCAGTACTTC.

V is TRBV6-5 and J is TRBJ2-2; D is unclear. Trimming removed 2 bases at V and 6 bases at J, with 4 bases between. Germline CDR1 reads MNHEY; CDR2 reads SVGAGI. This CDR3 has 12 amino acids. CDR3 region: CASSYGAGELFF. The CDR3 bases are TGTGCCAGCAGTTACGGGGCCGGGGAGCTGTTTTTT.

The chain carries TRBV11-3 and TRBJ2-1; D might be TRBD1 (6 bases). The CDR3 covers 16 residues. Germline V CDR1 and CDR2: SGHNT, YENEEA. Between the trimmed V and J ends, which lost 1 base and 7 bases, there was a span of 17 bases. CDR3 nucleotide sequence: TGTGCCAGCAGCTTAGTTACAGGGAAAGGAATTAATGAGCAGTTCTTC. As protein: CASSLVTGKGINEQFF.

This clone was observed once. The V call is TRBV2, the J call TRBJ2-5; TRBD2 matches 14 bases. CDR1 and CDR2 (germline): SNHLY, FYNNEI. The CDR3 extends over 15 amino acids. The trim removed 6 bases at V and 5 bases at J, leaving 5 bases unmatched. CDR3: CASRGLAGAGETQYF. DNA of the CDR3: TGTGCCAGCAGGGGACTAGCGGGGGCGGGGGAGACCCAGTACTTC.

The chain joins TRBV9 to TRBJ1-2; unclear D gene. The CDR3 loop spans 14 amino acids. V shed 3 bases and J shed 5 bases, with 14 bases lying between them. Germline values: CDR1 SGDLS, CDR2 YYNGEE. The DNA for the CDR3 is TGTGCCAGCAGCGGACCCTCTGGGAGGTATGGCTACACCTTC. Amino acid sequence: CASSGPSGRYGYTF.

This clone came up once. This chain links TRBV6-5 with TRBJ1-1; D remains ambiguous. The germline V gene encodes CDR1 MNHEY and CDR2 SVGAGI. This CDR3 comprises 13 residues. V was pared by 6 bases and J by 1 base, with 9 bases between. The CDR3 loop reads CASRSGGNTEAFF. CDR3 DNA: TGTGCCAGCAGAAGTGGCGGGAACACTGAAGCTTTCTTT.

The J gene is TRBJ2-1, the V gene TRBV30, with D possibly TRBD2 on 7 matching bases. Germline values: CDR1 GTSNPN, CDR2 SVGIG (reference sequence). CDR3 length equals 15 residues. Trimming cost V 2 bases and J 2 bases, with 13 bases left between them. The CDR3 loop reads CAWSNRGTTYNEQFF. As DNA, the CDR3 is TGTGCCTGGAGTAATAGGGGGACTACCTACAATGAGCAGTTCTTC.

The chain has TRBV7-9 and TRBJ2-2, with D tentatively TRBD1 or TRBD2 (5 bases each). The CDR3 is 16 amino acids. Germline V lookup: CDR1 SEHNR, CDR2 FQNEAQ (reference sequence). Between the trimmed V and J ends, which lost 1 base and 0 bases, there was a span of 9 bases. CDR3 coding DNA: TGTGCCAGCAGCTTAGGGGGACGAACGAACACCGGGGAGCTGTTTTTT. Amino acids: CASSLGGRTNTGELFF.

This sequence joins TRBV11-3 and TRBJ2-2; no clear D gene. This CDR3 is 13 amino acids long. V lost 3 bases and J 5 bases, leaving 7 bases between the germline ends. CDR1 SGHNT and CDR2 YENEEA come from the germline V gene. In DNA, the CDR3 is TGTGCCAGCAGCTTCCGGGTGACCGGGGAGCTGTTTTTT. As protein: CASSFRVTGELFF.

This chain joins TRBV2 and TRBJ1-2, with a weak D call TRBD1 (6 bases). Per germline, CDR1 SNHLY and CDR2 FYNNEI. Trimming removed 6 bases from V and 5 bases from J, with 7 bases in between. This CDR3 is built from 11 residues. CDR3 nucleotides: TGTGCCAGCAGCACAGGGTATGGCTACACCTTC. Protein: CASSTGYGYTF. Using reference TRBV2 and TRBJ1-2 for the parts outside the CDR3, the full variable domain is EPEVTQTPSHQVTQMGQEVILRCVPISNHLYFYWYRQILGQKVEFLVSFYNNEISEKSEIFDDQFSVERPDGSNFTLKIRSTKLEDSAMYFCASSTGYGYTFGSGTRLTVV.